The sequence of this T cell receptor (beta chain) was determined in a study of identical twins. The CDR3 contains 15 residues. The germline V gene encodes CDR1 SEHNR and CDR2 FQNEAQ (reference sequence). V was shortened by 5 bases and J by 8 bases, with 19 bases between the two germline ends. A universal primer site came from template switching; cDNA carried unique molecular identifiers. Each CDR3 protein is one row after TCRdb ran MiXCR on the 5' RACE reads. This table holds about 660,000 distinct CDR3 sequences, approximately 9% found once. The study's findings and limits: In cord blood, abundant beta clonotypes had fewer insertions; memory showed no trend.

Note on this clonotype: No antigen is known for it.

A further study also used this sample, focusing on yellow fever vaccine responses in identical twins.

The TCR was taken from a woman aged 18-35 years in good health. Sequencing was carried out using PBMCs. The chain combines TRBV7-9 with TRBJ2-1, with D maybe TRBD1 (5 bases). In DNA, the CDR3 is TGTGCCAGCAGCGTGGTCAGGGATGGTTCCGATGAGCAGTTCTTC. The encoded protein is CASSVVRDGSDEQFF.